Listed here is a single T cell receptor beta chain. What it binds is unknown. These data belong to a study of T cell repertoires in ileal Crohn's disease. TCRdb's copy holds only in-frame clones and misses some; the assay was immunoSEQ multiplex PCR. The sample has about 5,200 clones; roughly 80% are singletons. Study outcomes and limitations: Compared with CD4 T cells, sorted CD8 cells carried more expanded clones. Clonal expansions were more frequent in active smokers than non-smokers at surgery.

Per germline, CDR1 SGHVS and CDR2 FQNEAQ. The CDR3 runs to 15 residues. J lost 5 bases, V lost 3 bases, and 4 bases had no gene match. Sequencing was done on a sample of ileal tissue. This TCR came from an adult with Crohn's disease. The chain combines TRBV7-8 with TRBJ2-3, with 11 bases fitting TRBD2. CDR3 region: CASSFSLAGGDTQYF. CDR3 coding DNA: TGTGCCAGCAGCTTCTCTCTAGCGGGAGGAGATACGCAGTATTTT.